The TCR beta chain described here comes from a study of shared clonotypes between healthy human individuals. Broader study findings: Clonotype sharing levels among donors were expected to vary with sequencing depth. Naive subsets generally exceeded memory subsets in estimated richness.

The CDR3 totals 13 residues. Trimming stripped 4 bases from V and 13 bases from J, with 17 bases between. CDR1 and CDR2 from the germline V gene are LGHNA and YSLEER. For this clone: Its target is not known.

Assay: immunoSEQ multiplex PCR; the TCRdb copy retains only in-frame clones and omits some. This table holds 2,500,000 or so clones, around nine tenths found once. Every donor was a Caucasian adult from Nashville, Tennessee. Investigators divided CD4+ cells into CD45RA+ naive and CD45RA-negative memory subsets. The material sequenced was naive CD4+ T cells sorted from blood. The subset: CD45RA+ positively selected. The clonotype originates from a man younger than 35 in good health. The J gene is TRBJ2-1, the V gene TRBV4-3, with D perhaps assigned TRBD1 or TRBD2 (5 bases each). CDR3 DNA: TGCGCCAGCAGCCTACTCCTGGGGCGGGTACAGTTCTTC. This gives the protein CASSLLLGRVQFF.